The present T cell receptor beta chain was sequenced within a study of monozygotic twins with cystic fibrosis. Regarding the study as a whole: V usage most resembled the co-twin in 13 of 16 pairs.

This clone was seen a handful of times. Its antigen is undetermined. Profiling relied on immunoSEQ multiplex PCR, and the TCRdb table lists in-frame clones only, not all of them. This table holds 30,000 to 40,000 clones, more than 55% found once. Germline CDR1 ENHRY, CDR2 SYGVKD. The CDR3 loop spans 14 amino acids. J lost 0 bases, V lost 7 bases, and 3 bases had no gene match. The clonotype comes from a girl between 5 and 17 years old with cystic fibrosis. The sequenced sample consisted of blood. The chain carries TRBV10-3 and TRBJ2-5; 9 nucleotides match TRBD1. The CDR3 DNA is TGTGCCATCAAGCGGACAGGGGACCAAGAGACCCAGTACTTC. The encoded protein is CAIKRTGDQETQYF.